The clone carrying this T cell receptor beta chain occurred many times. The target antigen is unknown. These data come from a study of early T cells in non-severe SARS-CoV-2 infection. Study context: Sequenced material consisted of bulk RNA (from unsorted whole blood), and chains were unpaired.

General study findings and limits: The matching step, a VDJdb search, favored anti-spike CD8 responses and missed private and CD4 specificities.

Unique molecular identifiers tagged individual cDNA molecules. Via MiXCR, TCRdb re-called the 5' RACE reads, giving one row per CDR3 protein. The data hold 63,000 or so distinct CDR3 sequences, with 12% observed a single time. The sequence came from an adult who was a healthcare worker with PCR-confirmed SARS-CoV-2 infection or an uninfected control (not recorded which). Material for sequencing was whole blood.

DNA of the CDR3: TGTGCCAGCAGCTTCCGGACTAGCGGGGGCACAGATACGCAGTATTTT. Translating it yields CASSFRTSGGTDTQYF. V usage is TRBV5-6 and J usage is TRBJ2-3, with TRBD2 matching over 12 bases. Germline CDR1 reads SGHDT; CDR2 reads YYEEEE. Unmatched junction bases numbered 2, after V lost 2 bases and J lost 1 base. The CDR3 totals 16 residues.